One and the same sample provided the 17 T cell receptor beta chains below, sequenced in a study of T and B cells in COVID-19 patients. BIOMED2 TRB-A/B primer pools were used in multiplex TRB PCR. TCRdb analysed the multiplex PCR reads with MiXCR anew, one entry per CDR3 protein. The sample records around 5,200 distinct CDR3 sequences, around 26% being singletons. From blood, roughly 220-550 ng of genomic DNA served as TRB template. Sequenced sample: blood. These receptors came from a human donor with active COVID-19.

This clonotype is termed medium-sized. CDR3: CSVRTDLLLNTEAFF. DNA of the CDR3: TGCAGTGTGCGGACAGACCTTCTACTGAACACTGAAGCTTTCTTT. The rearrangement joins TRBV29-1 to TRBJ1-1; the D gene is possibly TRBD1 (6 bases). Germline assignment: CDR1 SQVTM and CDR2 ANQGSEA. CDR3 length: 15 amino acids.

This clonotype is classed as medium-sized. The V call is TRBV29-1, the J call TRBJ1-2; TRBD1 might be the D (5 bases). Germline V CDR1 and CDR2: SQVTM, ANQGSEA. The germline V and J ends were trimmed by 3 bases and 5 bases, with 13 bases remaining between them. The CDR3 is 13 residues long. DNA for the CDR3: TGCAGCGTTGAGGGGACGGACTTTTATGGCTACACCTTC. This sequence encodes CSVEGTDFYGYTF. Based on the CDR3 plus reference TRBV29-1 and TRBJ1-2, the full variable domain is SAVISQKPSRDICQRGTSLTIQCQVDSQVTMMFWYRQQPGQSLTLIATANQGSEATYESGFVIDKFPISRPNLTFSTLTVSNMSPEDSSIYLCSVEGTDFYGYTFGSGTRLTVV.

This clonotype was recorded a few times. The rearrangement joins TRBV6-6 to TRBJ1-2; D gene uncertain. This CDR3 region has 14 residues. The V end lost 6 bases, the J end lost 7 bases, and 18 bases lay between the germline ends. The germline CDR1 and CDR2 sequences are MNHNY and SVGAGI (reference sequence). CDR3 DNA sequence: TGTGCCAGCAGCTCCCCTACCGGGGTTGGTGGCTACACCTTC. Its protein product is CASSSPTGVGGYTF.

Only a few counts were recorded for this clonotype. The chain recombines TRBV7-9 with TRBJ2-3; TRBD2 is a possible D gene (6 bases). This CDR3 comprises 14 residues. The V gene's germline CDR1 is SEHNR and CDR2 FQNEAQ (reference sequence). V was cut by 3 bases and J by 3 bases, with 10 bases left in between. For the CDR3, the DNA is TGTGCCAGCAGCTTGGGGGGAGTGACAGATACGCAGTATTTT. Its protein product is CASSLGGVTDTQYF.

The CDR3 sequence is CASSPSEGTYTSYEQYF. DNA of the CDR3: TGTGCCAGCAGTCCATCTGAGGGGACATACACCTCCTACGAGCAGTACTTC. The chain carries TRBV28 and TRBJ2-7; D perhaps matches TRBD1 (6 bases). CDR3 length equals 17 residues. V shed 5 bases and J shed 0 bases, with 20 bases lying between them. Germline CDR1 and CDR2: MDHEN and SYDVKM.

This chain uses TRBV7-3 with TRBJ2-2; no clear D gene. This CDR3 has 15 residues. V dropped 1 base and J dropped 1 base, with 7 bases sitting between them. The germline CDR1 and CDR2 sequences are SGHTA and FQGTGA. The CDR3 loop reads CASSLSPLNTGELFF. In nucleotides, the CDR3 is TGTGCCAGCAGCTTAAGTCCACTGAACACCGGGGAGCTGTTTTTT.

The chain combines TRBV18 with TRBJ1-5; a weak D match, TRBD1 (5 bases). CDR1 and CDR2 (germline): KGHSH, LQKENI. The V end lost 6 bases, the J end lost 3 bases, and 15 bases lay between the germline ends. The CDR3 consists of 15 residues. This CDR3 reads CASSPGVGVNQPQHF. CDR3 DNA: TGTGCCAGCTCTCCTGGAGTAGGGGTCAATCAGCCCCAGCATTTT.

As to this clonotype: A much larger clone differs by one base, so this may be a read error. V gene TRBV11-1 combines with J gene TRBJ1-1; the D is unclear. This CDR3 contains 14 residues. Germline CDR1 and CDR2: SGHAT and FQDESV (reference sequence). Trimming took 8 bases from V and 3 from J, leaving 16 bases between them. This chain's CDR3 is CASGLVGRDTEAFF. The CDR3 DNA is TGTGCCAGCGGCCTTGTCGGTAGGGACACTGAAGCTTTCTTT. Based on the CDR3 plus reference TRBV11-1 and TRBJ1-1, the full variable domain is EAEVAQSPRYKITEKSQAVAFWCDPISGHATLYWYRQILGQGPELLVQFQDESVVDDSQLPKDRFSAERLKGVDSTLKIQPAELGDSAMYLCASGLVGRDTEAFFGQGTRLTVV.

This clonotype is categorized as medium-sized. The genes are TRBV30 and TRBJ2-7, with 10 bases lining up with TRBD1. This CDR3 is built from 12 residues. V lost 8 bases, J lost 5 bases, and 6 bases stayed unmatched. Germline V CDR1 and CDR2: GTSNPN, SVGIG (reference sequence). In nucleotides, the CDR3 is TGTGCCGGATCCGGACAGGGGGACGAGCAGTACTTC. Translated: CAGSGQGDEQYF. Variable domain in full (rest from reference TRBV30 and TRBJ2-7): SQTIHQWPATLVQPVGSPLSLECTVEGTSNPNLYWYRQAAGRGLQLLFYSVGIGQISSEVPQNLSASRPQDRQFILSSKKLLLSDSGFYLCAGSGQGDEQYFGPGTRLTVT.

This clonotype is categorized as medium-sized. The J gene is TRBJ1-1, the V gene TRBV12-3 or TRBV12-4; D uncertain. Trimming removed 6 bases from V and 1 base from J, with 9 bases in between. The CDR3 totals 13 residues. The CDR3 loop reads CASRLAQNTEAFF. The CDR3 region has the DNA TGTGCCAGCAGGTTGGCCCAGAACACTGAAGCTTTCTTT.

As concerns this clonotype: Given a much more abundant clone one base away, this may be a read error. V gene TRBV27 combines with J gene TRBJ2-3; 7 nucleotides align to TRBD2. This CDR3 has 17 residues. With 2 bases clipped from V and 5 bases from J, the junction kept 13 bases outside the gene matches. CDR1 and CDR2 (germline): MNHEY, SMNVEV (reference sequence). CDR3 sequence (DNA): TGTGCCAGCAGTTTAAAGTGGGAGGGCCAATCCCTAGATACGCAGTATTTT. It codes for CASSLKWEGQSLDTQYF.

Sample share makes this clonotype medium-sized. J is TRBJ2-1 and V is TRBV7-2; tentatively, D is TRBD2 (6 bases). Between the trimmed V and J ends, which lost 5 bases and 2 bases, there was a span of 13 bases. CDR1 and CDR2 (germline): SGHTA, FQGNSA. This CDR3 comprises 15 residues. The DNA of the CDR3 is TGTGCCAGCAGCGAAGGTAGCGGCGCCTACAATGAGCAGTTCTTC. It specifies CASSEGSGAYNEQFF.

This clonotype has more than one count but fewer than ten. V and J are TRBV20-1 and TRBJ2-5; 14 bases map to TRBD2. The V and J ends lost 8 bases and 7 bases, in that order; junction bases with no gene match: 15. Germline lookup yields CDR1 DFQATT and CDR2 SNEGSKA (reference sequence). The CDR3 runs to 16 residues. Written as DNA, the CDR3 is TGCAGTCGTCCTATTCCGACTAGCGGGGGGGCCGGGACCCAGTACTTC. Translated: CSRPIPTSGGAGTQYF.

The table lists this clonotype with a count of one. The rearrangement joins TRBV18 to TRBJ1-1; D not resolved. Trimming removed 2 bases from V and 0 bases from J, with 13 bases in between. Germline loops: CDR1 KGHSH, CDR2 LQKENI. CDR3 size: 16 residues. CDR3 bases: TGTGCCAGCTCACCAATGAGGGCCGAACTGAACACTGAAGCTTTCTTT. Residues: CASSPMRAELNTEAFF.

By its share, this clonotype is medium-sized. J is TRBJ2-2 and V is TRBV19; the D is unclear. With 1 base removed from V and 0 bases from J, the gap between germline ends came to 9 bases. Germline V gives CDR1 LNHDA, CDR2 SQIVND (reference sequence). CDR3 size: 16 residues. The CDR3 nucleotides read TGTGCCAGTAGTATAGCTCTAGGCACGAACACCGGGGAGCTGTTTTTT. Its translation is CASSIALGTNTGELFF.

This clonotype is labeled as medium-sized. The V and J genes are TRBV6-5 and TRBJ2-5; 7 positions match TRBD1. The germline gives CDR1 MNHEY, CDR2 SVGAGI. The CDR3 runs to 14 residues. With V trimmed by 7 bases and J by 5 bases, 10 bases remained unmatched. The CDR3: CASTTRTGGETQYF. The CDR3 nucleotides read TGTGCCAGCACTACGCGGACAGGCGGCGAGACCCAGTACTTC.

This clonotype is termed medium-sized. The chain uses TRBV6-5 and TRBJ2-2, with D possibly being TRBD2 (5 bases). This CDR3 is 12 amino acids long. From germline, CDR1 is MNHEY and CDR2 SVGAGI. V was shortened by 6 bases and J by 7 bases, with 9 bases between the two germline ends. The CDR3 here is CASSHGGGELFF. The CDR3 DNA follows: TGTGCCAGCAGCCACGGAGGCGGGGAGCTGTTTTTT.